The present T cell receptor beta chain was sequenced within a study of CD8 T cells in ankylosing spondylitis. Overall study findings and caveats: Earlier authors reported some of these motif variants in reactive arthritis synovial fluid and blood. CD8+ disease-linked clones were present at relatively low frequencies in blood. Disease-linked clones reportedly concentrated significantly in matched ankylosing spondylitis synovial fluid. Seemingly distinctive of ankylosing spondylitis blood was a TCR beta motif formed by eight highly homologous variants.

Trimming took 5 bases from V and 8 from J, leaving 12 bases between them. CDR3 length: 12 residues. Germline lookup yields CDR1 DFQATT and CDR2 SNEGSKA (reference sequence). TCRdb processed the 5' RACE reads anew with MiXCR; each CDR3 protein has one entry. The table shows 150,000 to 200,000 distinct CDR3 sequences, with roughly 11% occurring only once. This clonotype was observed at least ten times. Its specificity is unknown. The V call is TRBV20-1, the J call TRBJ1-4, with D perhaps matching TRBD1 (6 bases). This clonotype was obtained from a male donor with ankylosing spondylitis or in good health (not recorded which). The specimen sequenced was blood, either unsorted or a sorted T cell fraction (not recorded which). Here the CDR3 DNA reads TGCAGTGCTTTTAGGGGGAAAGAAAAACTGTTTTTT. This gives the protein CSAFRGKEKLFF.